Presented here are 29 T cell receptor beta chains from one specimen sequenced in a study of cytomegalovirus exposure and HLA in healthy donors. The PCR was carried out with 60 Vbeta primers and 13 Jbeta primers. The repertoire was sequenced with immunoSEQ multiplex PCR; TCRdb's copy has only in-frame clones and lacks some. The sample consists of some 160,000 clones, about four fifths of them appearing once. The sequencing sample was made of PBMCs. These TCRs come from a male donor in good health and CMV-seropositive.

The chain combines TRBV9 with TRBJ1-1, with D perhaps TRBD1 (5 bases). Germline values: CDR1 SGDLS, CDR2 YYNGEE. The CDR3 consists of 15 residues. V shed 4 bases and J shed 4 bases, with 17 bases lying between them. CDR3 loop: CASSPSWAGPTEAFF. The CDR3 region has the DNA TGTGCCAGCAGCCCCAGTTGGGCAGGGCCCACTGAAGCTTTCTTT. Combining the CDR3 with reference TRBV9 and TRBJ1-1 gives the whole variable domain DSGVTQTPKHLITATGQRVTLRCSPRSGDLSVYWYQQSLDQGLQFLIQYYNGEERAKGNILERFSAQQFPDLHSELNLSSLELGDSALYFCASSPSWAGPTEAFFGQGTRLTVV.

This chain links TRBV30 with TRBJ1-5; D might be TRBD1 (6 bases). V lost 0 bases, J lost 6 bases, and 15 bases lay in between. Looked up from germline, CDR1 is GTSNPN and CDR2 is SVGIG (reference sequence). The CDR3 totals 15 residues. The CDR3 DNA sequence: TGTGCCTGGAGTGTGGGGGGGGCAGGGGTTCAGCCCCAGCATTTT. It yields the protein CAWSVGGAGVQPQHF.

The CDR3 loop reads CASSFQSYGREAFF. The CDR3, as DNA: TGTGCCAGCAGCTTCCAAAGCTATGGCAGGGAAGCTTTCTTT. This rearrangement joins TRBV7-9 to TRBJ1-1, with D unclear. V lost 3 bases, J lost 8 bases, and 16 bases lay in between. Germline V gene lookup returns CDR1 SEHNR and CDR2 FQNEAQ (reference sequence). The CDR3 extends over 14 amino acids.

The gene calls are TRBV28 and TRBJ2-1, with D maybe TRBD2 (5 bases). Germline CDR1 reads MDHEN; CDR2 reads SYDVKM. The CDR3 is 16 amino acids. Trimming took off 6 bases at V and 7 bases at J, with 22 bases between the two ends. CDR3 region: CASSSLEGVVGNEQFF. The CDR3 region has the DNA TGTGCCAGCAGCTCCCTAGAGGGAGTAGTCGGAAATGAGCAGTTCTTC.

The DNA of the CDR3 is TGTGCCAGCAGTTTGTCAGCTAACTATGGCTACACCTTC. As protein: CASSLSANYGYTF. The chain uses TRBV6-6 and TRBJ1-2; D is undetermined. CDR1 is MNHNY and CDR2 is SVGAGI in the germline V gene (reference sequence). The CDR3 sequence is 13 residues long. Trimming removed 4 bases at V and 0 bases at J, with 6 bases between.

The chain has TRBV6-1 and TRBJ1-5; D may be TRBD1 (5 bases). V lost 2 bases to trimming and J lost 0 bases, with 11 bases between them. Germline V lookup: CDR1 MNHNS, CDR2 SASEGT. This CDR3 region has 16 residues. CDR3 in DNA: TGTGCCAGCAGTGAATTCGGGGGTTATAGCAATCAGCCCCAGCATTTT. The encoded protein is CASSEFGGYSNQPQHF.

This clone was seen once. The V and J genes are TRBV18 and TRBJ2-7; TRBD1 matches at 10 bases. CDR1 KGHSH and CDR2 LQKENI come from the germline V gene. This CDR3 is 14 amino acids long. The V and J ends lost 3 bases and 2 bases, in that order; junction bases with no gene match: 1. CDR3 amino acids: CASSPGQGAYEQYF. The CDR3 region has the DNA TGTGCCAGCTCACCCGGACAGGGGGCCTACGAGCAGTACTTC.

The chain has TRBV18 and TRBJ1-5; a possible D gene is TRBD1 (5 bases). This CDR3 spans 14 amino acids. Germline V gene lookup returns CDR1 KGHSH and CDR2 LQKENI. V was trimmed by 5 bases and J by 5 bases, leaving 13 bases between them. The CDR3 sequence: CASSTGGGDQPQHF. The CDR3 DNA follows: TGTGCCAGCTCAACCGGGGGAGGGGATCAGCCCCAGCATTTT.

About this clone itself: Other nucleotide sequences in the sample specify the same CDR3. The chain has TRBV18 and TRBJ2-7, with D possibly TRBD2 on 6 matching bases. The CDR3 consists of 14 residues. Germline-derived CDR1 and CDR2 are KGHSH and LQKENI. Trimming took off 0 bases at V and 1 base at J, with 7 bases between the two ends. CDR3 protein: CASSPPGGSYEQYF. CDR3 nucleotides: TGTGCCAGCTCACCACCTGGGGGGTCCTACGAGCAGTACTTC.

V usage is TRBV7-2 and J usage is TRBJ2-7; TRBD2 matches 8 bases. Germline loops: CDR1 SGHTA, CDR2 FQGNSA. V lost 2 bases to trimming and J lost 2 bases; unmatched junction nucleotides: 5. The CDR3 totals 15 residues. The CDR3 coding sequence is TGTGCCAGCAGCTTACGGCGGGGGGACCCCTACGAGCAGTACTTC. It yields the protein CASSLRRGDPYEQYF.

The rearrangement links TRBV7-2 to TRBJ1-2; D uncertain. CDR1 is SGHTA and CDR2 is FQGNSA in the germline V gene. This CDR3 spans 13 amino acids. V lost 0 bases and J lost 3, with 5 bases in between. CDR3 sequence: CASSLAGDYGYTF. CDR3 in DNA: TGTGCCAGCAGCTTAGCGGGAGACTATGGCTACACCTTC.

The J gene is TRBJ1-2, the V gene TRBV10-3; D is undetermined. V gave up 0 bases and J gave up 8 bases, with 13 bases separating them. The CDR3 is 14 residues long. The V gene's germline CDR1 is ENHRY and CDR2 SYGVKD. The CDR3 bases are TGTGCCATCAGTGAGTCGATCGAGGGTGGGGGCTACACCTTC. This sequence encodes CAISESIEGGGYTF.

This chain connects TRBV13 to TRBJ1-5; D possibly corresponds to TRBD1 (5 bases). The germline V gene encodes CDR1 PRHDT and CDR2 FYEKMQ (reference sequence). The CDR3 has 13 residues. V was trimmed by 4 bases and J by 7 bases, leaving 11 bases between them. The CDR3 region has the DNA TGTGCCAGCAGCTCCAGGAGGGGACAGCCCCAGCATTTT. It is translated as CASSSRRGQPQHF.

The rearrangement uses TRBV6-5 and TRBJ1-5, with TRBD1 as a possible D gene (5 bases). Trimming cost V 4 bases and J 6 bases, with 13 bases left between them. Germline assignment: CDR1 MNHEY and CDR2 SVGAGI. The CDR3 totals 14 residues. This chain's CDR3 is CASSFAGYGQPQHF. CDR3 DNA: TGTGCCAGCAGTTTCGCAGGGTACGGTCAGCCCCAGCATTTT.

V usage is TRBV5-4 and J usage is TRBJ2-7, with 12 bases identical to TRBD1. CDR3 length equals 14 residues. Looked up from germline, CDR1 is SGHNT and CDR2 is YYREEE (reference sequence). V shed 7 bases, J shed 6 bases, and the junction held 8 bases outside the gene matches. This CDR3 is CASRPGQGAPEQYF. CDR3 DNA sequence: TGTGCCAGCCGACCGGGACAGGGGGCTCCCGAGCAGTACTTC.

The chain carries TRBV2 and TRBJ1-3; 7 positions match TRBD1. J gave up 0 bases and V 5 bases, and 13 bases lay outside the gene matches. Germline loops: CDR1 SNHLY, CDR2 FYNNEI. The CDR3 totals 18 residues. In DNA form, the CDR3 reads TGTGCCAGCAGTCTAAAGGGGACAGCCCTACTCTCTGGAAACACCATATATTTT. Encoded protein: CASSLKGTALLSGNTIYF.

This chain links TRBV27 with TRBJ1-2, with TRBD1 identical over 7 bases. J gave up 1 base and V 2 bases, and 10 bases lay outside the gene matches. Germline V gene sequence: CDR1 MNHEY, CDR2 SMNVEV (reference sequence). The CDR3 is 17 amino acids. The CDR3 loop reads CASSLVGGGGYNYGYTF. DNA of the CDR3: TGTGCCAGCAGTTTAGTGGGTGGAGGGGGCTATAACTATGGCTACACCTTC.

The chain has TRBV11-2 and TRBJ1-1; 10 nucleotides match TRBD1. J was trimmed by 3 bases and V by 5 bases; bases with no gene match: 9. This CDR3 comprises 16 residues. The germline V gene has CDR1 SGHAT and CDR2 FQNNGV. The CDR3 sequence is CASSPRQGAQDTEAFF. CDR3 DNA sequence: TGTGCCAGCAGCCCCAGACAGGGGGCGCAGGACACTGAAGCTTTCTTT.

The chain couples TRBV11-2 to TRBJ2-7; 10 nucleotides agree with TRBD1. The germline V gene has CDR1 SGHAT and CDR2 FQNNGV. V was pared by 1 base and J by 3 bases, with 12 bases of the junction left unmatched. The CDR3 sequence is 18 residues long. Written as DNA, the CDR3 is TGTGCCAGCAGCTTAGCCGACAGGGGGCGCGAGGTGGACTACGAGCAGTACTTC. This codes for CASSLADRGREVDYEQYF.

This chain links TRBV10-3 with TRBJ1-1, with 9 nucleotides matching TRBD1. Looked up from germline, CDR1 is ENHRY and CDR2 is SYGVKD. The CDR3 has 17 amino acids. Losses at the gene ends were 9 bases for V and 2 bases for J; bases not matched to a gene: 16. This CDR3 is CAISLAGTGTLNTEAFF. DNA for the CDR3: TGTGCCATTTCGCTTGCCGGGACAGGGACTTTAAACACTGAAGCTTTCTTT.

The J gene is TRBJ1-2, the V gene TRBV10-1, with 8 bases lining up with TRBD1. Germline trimming cut 10 bases from V and 7 bases from J; bases unmatched to any gene: 8. The CDR3 is made up of 12 amino acids. The germline CDR1 and CDR2 sequences are WNHNN and SYGVQD (reference sequence). The chain's CDR3 is CATDRGGSGYTF. The DNA of the CDR3 is TGCGCCACCGACAGGGGAGGCAGTGGCTACACCTTC.

The chain recombines TRBV9 with TRBJ2-2; 8 bases agree with TRBD1. The trim removed 4 bases at V and 5 bases at J, leaving 7 bases unmatched. This CDR3 is built from 15 residues. Germline values: CDR1 SGDLS, CDR2 YYNGEE. The CDR3 sequence is CASSFGQGGTGELFF. The CDR3 bases are TGTGCCAGCAGCTTCGGACAGGGAGGAACCGGGGAGCTGTTTTTT.

The genes are TRBV5-8 and TRBJ2-1, with a weak D call TRBD2 (6 bases). From germline, CDR1 is SGHTS and CDR2 YDEGEE. The CDR3 length is 15 residues. Trimming cost V 4 bases and J 1 base, with 12 bases left between them. CDR3 nucleotide sequence: TGTGCCAGCAGCCGCGGGACTTCGTCCTACAATGAGCAGTTCTTC. This translates into CASSRGTSSYNEQFF. Combining the CDR3 with reference TRBV5-8 and TRBJ2-1 gives the whole variable domain EAGVTQSPTHLIKTRGQQATLRCSPISGHTSVYWYQQALGLGLQFLLWYDEGEERNRGNFPPRFSGRQFPNYSSELNVNALELEDSALYLCASSRGTSSYNEQFFGPGTRLTVL.

The rearrangement uses TRBV5-1 and TRBJ2-7; 12 bases align to TRBD2. The CDR3 runs to 15 residues. V shed 4 bases, J shed 4 bases, and the junction held 6 bases outside the gene matches. Germline values: CDR1 SGHRS, CDR2 YFSETQ. The CDR3: CASSPSSGGGYEQYF. CDR3 sequence (DNA): TGCGCCAGCAGCCCCTCTAGCGGGGGGGGGTACGAGCAGTACTTC.

The rearrangement uses TRBV18 and TRBJ1-2; 10 bases are shared with TRBD1. The CDR3 has 18 amino acids. Germline CDR1 reads KGHSH; CDR2 reads LQKENI. V trimming: 3 bases; J trimming: 4 bases; junction bases outside the gene matches: 14. Written as DNA, the CDR3 is TGTGCCAGCTCACCGTACGATGGGACAGGGGTTATAAGCTATGGCTACACCTTC. Translation: CASSPYDGTGVISYGYTF.

In this sample, this clone turned up once. The chain recombines TRBV9 with TRBJ2-5; D gene unclear. In germline, CDR1 is SGDLS, CDR2 YYNGEE. The CDR3 extends over 14 amino acids. V was shortened by 1 base and J by 1 base, with 8 bases between the two germline ends. CDR3 residues: CASSVSDTQETQYF. In DNA form, the CDR3 reads TGTGCCAGCAGCGTAAGCGATACCCAAGAGACCCAGTACTTC.

The V and J genes are TRBV5-1 and TRBJ2-3; D might be TRBD2 (5 bases). The V end was cut by 0 bases, the J end by 4 bases, with 12 bases between. CDR3 size: 15 residues. From germline, CDR1 is SGHRS and CDR2 YFSETQ. This CDR3 reads CASSLEGDGADTQYF. The DNA of the CDR3 is TGCGCCAGCAGCTTGGAGGGAGACGGGGCAGATACGCAGTATTTT.

DNA for the CDR3: TGTGCCAGCAGCCCACTGGGCGTTCTCTCTGGAAACACCATATATTTT. Its translation: CASSPLGVLSGNTIYF. The chain has TRBV5-6 and TRBJ1-3; D call uncertain. The CDR3 runs 16 residues. V was clipped by 4 bases and J by 0 bases, with 14 bases between them. Germline assignment: CDR1 SGHDT and CDR2 YYEEEE.

In its sample, this clone was seen a few times. The chain employs TRBV5-4 and TRBJ1-3; the D gene is possibly TRBD1 (5 bases). There are 16 residues in the CDR3. Trimming stripped 0 bases from V and 8 bases from J, with 18 bases between. Germline V gene lookup returns CDR1 SGHNT and CDR2 YYREEE (reference sequence). CDR3 coding DNA: TGTGCCAGCAGCTTGGGGGGTTCAGGGCTCATGGACACCATATATTTT. Its protein product is CASSLGGSGLMDTIYF.